This TCR beta chain was obtained from a study of OX40 agonist ivuxolimab in advanced cancers. The repertoire was sequenced with immunoSEQ multiplex PCR; TCRdb's copy has only in-frame clones and lacks some. The sample includes some 100,000 clones, approximately 90% seen only once; the top ten take about 1.9%. Trimming stripped 0 bases from V and 5 bases from J, with 14 bases between. This CDR3 comprises 15 residues. Germline lookup yields CDR1 SGHVS and CDR2 FQNEAQ. The sample holds one count of this clone. The chain is built from TRBV7-8 and TRBJ2-7; D possibly corresponds to TRBD1 (6 bases). The receptor was derived from an adult with an advanced solid tumor such as melanoma, head and neck, liver or kidney cancer. The starting material was CD4+ or CD8+ T cells sorted from blood, obtained in a trial of the OX40 agonist ivuxolimab. CDR3: CASSLALTGLNEQYF. In DNA form, the CDR3 reads TGTGCCAGCAGCTTAGCGCTTACAGGGCTCAACGAGCAGTACTTC. Combining the CDR3 with reference TRBV7-8 and TRBJ2-7 gives the whole variable domain GAGVSQSPRYKVAKRGQDVALRCDPISGHVSLFWYQQALGQGPEFLTYFQNEAQLDKSGLPSDRFFAERPEGSVSTLKIQRTQQEDSAVYLCASSLALTGLNEQYFGPGTRLTVT.